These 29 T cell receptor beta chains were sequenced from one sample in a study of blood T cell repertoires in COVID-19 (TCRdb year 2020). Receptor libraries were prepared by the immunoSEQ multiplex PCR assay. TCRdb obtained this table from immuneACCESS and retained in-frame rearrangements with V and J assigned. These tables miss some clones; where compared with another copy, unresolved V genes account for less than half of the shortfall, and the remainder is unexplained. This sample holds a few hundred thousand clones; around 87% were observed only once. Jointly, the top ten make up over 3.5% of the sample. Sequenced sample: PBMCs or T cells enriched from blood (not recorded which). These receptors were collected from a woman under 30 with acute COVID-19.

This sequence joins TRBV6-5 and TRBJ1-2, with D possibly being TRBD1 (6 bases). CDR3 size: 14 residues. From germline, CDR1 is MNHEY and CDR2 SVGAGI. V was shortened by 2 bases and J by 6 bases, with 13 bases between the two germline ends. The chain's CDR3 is CASSYKQGSHGYTF. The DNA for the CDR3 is TGTGCCAGCAGTTACAAACAGGGCTCCCATGGCTACACCTTC.

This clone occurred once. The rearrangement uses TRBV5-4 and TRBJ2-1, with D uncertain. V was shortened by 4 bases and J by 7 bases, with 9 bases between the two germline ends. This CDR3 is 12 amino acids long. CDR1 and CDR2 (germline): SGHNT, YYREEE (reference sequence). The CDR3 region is CASSPTQNEQFF. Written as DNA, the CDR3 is TGTGCCAGCAGCCCTACCCAAAATGAGCAGTTCTTC.

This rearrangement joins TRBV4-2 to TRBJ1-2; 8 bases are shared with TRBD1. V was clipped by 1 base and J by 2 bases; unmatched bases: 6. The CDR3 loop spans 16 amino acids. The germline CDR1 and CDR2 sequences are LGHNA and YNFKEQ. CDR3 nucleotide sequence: TGTGCCAGCAGCCAAGGGGCCGGGACAGGCAACTATGGCTACACCTTC. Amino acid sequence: CASSQGAGTGNYGYTF.

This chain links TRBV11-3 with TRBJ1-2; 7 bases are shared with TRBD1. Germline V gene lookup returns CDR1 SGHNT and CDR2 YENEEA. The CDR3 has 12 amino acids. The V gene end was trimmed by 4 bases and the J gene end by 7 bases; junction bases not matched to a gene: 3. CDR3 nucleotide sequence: TGTGCCAGCAGCTCAGGACAGGTTGGCTACACCTTC. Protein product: CASSSGQVGYTF.

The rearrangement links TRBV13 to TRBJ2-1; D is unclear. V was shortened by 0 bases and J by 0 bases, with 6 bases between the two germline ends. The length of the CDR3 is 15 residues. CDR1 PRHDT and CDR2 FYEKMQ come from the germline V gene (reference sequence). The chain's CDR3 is CASSLGRSSYNEQFF. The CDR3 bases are TGTGCCAGCAGCTTAGGACGGAGCTCCTACAATGAGCAGTTCTTC.

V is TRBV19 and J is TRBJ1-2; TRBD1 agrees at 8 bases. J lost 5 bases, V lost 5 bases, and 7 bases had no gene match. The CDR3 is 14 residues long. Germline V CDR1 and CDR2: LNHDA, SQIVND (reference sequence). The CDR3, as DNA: TGTGCCAGTAGTGTCGGACAGGGCAAATATGGCTACACCTTC. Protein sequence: CASSVGQGKYGYTF.

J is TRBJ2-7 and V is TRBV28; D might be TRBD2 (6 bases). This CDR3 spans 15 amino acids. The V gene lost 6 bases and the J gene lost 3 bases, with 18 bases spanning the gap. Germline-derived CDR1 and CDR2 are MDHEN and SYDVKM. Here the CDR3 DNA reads TGTGCCAGCAGGGAGAGTCTTAGCGGAGTCTACGAGCAGTACTTC. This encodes CASRESLSGVYEQYF.

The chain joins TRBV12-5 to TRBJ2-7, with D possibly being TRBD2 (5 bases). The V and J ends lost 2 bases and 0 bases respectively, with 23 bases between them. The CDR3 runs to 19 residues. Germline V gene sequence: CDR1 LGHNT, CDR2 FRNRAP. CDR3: CASGLSSWLYGESSYEQYF. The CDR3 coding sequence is TGTGCTAGTGGTTTGTCGTCGTGGCTGTATGGGGAGAGCTCCTACGAGCAGTACTTC. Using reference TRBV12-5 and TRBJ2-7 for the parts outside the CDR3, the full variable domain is DARVTQTPRHKVTEMGQEVTMRCQPILGHNTVFWYRQTMMQGLELLAYFRNRAPLDDSGMPKDRFSAEMPDATLATLKIQPSEPRDSAVYFCASGLSSWLYGESSYEQYFGPGTRLTVT.

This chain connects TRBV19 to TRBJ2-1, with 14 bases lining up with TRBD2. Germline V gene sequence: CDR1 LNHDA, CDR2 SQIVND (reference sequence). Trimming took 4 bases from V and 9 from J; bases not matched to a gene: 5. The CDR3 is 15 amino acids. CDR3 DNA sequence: TGTGCCAGTAGTACAGCCGGGACTAGCGGGAGTGAGCAGTTCTTC. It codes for CASSTAGTSGSEQFF.

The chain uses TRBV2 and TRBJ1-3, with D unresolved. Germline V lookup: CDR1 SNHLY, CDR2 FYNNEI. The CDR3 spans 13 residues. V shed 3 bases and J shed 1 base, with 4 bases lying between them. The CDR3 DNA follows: TGTGCCAGCAGTGATGAGTCTGGAAACACCATATATTTT. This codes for CASSDESGNTIYF.

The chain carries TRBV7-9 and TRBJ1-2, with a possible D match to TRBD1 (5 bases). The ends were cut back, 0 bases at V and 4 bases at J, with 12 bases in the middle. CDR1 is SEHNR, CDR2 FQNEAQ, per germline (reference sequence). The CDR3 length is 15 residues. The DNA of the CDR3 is TGTGCCAGCAGCTTAGCCGACAGACGGAGCTATGGCTACACCTTC. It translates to CASSLADRRSYGYTF.

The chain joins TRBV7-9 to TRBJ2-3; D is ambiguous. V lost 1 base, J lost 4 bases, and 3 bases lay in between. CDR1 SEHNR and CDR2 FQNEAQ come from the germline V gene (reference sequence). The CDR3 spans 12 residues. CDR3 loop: CASSLVADTQYF. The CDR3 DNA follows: TGTGCCAGCAGCTTAGTAGCAGATACGCAGTATTTT.

CDR3 nucleotides: TGTGCCAGCAGCTTGGGCAGCTTCTATGGCTACACCTTC. Its translation is CASSLGSFYGYTF. The V and J genes are TRBV28 and TRBJ1-2; D uncertain. Germline V gene data show CDR1 as MDHEN and CDR2 as SYDVKM. V shed 6 bases and J shed 4 bases, with 12 bases lying between them. This CDR3 has 13 amino acids.

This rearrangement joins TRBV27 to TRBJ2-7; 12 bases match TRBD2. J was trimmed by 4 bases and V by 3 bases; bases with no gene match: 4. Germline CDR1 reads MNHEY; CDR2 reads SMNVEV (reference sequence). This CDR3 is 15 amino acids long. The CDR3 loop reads CASSFGTSGRYEQYF. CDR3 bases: TGTGCCAGCAGTTTTGGAACTAGCGGGAGGTACGAGCAGTACTTC.

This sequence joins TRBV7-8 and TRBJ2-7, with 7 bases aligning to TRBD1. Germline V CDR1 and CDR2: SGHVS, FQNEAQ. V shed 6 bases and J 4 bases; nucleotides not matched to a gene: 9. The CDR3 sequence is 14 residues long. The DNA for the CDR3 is TGTGCCAGCAGTTCCGGGACAGACAATTACGAGCAGTACTTC. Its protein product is CASSSGTDNYEQYF.

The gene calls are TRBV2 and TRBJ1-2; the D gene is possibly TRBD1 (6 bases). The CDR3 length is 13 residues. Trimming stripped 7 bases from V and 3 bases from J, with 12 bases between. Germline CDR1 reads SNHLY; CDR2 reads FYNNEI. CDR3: CASNGGQDYGYTF. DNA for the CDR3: TGTGCCAGCAACGGGGGGCAGGACTATGGCTACACCTTC.

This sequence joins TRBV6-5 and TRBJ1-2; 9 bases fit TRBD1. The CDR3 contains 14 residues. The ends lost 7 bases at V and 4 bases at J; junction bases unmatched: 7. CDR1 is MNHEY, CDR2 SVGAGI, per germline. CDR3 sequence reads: CASTTRDRVYGYTF. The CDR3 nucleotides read TGTGCCAGCACCACCCGGGACAGGGTCTATGGCTACACCTTC.

The DNA of the CDR3 is TGTGCCAGCAGTTACTCTAACTACAGGGGATGGACTGAAGCTTTCTTT. Encoded protein: CASSYSNYRGWTEAFF. The rearrangement links TRBV6-5 to TRBJ1-1; 7 nucleotides align to TRBD1. This CDR3 has 16 amino acids. Germline V gene sequence: CDR1 MNHEY, CDR2 SVGAGI. V was clipped by 0 bases and J by 5 bases; unmatched bases: 9.

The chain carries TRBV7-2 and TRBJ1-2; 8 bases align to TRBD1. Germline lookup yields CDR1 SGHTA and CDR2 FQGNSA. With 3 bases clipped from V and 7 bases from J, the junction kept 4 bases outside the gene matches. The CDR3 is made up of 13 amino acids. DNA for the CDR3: TGTGCCAGCAGCTTTCAACAGGGGGGTGGCTACACCTTC. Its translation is CASSFQQGGGYTF.

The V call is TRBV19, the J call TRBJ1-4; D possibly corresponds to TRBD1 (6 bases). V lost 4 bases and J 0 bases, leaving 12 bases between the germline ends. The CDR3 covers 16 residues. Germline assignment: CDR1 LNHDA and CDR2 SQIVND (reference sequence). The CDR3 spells CASSKPRQATNEKLFF. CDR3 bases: TGTGCCAGTAGTAAGCCGAGACAGGCAACTAATGAAAAACTGTTTTTT.

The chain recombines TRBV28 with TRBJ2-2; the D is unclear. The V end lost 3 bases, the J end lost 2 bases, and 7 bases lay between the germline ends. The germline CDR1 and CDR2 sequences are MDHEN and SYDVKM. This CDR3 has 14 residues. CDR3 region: CASSFLSNTGELFF. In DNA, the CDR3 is TGTGCCAGCAGTTTCTTGTCCAACACCGGGGAGCTGTTTTTT.

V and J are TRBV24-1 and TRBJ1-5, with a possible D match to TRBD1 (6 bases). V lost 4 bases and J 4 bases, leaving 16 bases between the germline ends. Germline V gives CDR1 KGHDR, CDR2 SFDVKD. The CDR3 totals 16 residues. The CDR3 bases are TGTGCCACCAGTGAGGACGGACAGAGAGGGAATCAGCCCCAGCATTTT. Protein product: CATSEDGQRGNQPQHF.

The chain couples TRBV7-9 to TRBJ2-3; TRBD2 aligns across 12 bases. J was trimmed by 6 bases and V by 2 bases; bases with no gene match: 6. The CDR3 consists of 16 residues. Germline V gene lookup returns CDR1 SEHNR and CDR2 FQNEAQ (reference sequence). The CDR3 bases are TGTGCCAGCAGCTTATCTCCTAGCGGGGGGGCGGATACGCAGTATTTT. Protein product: CASSLSPSGGADTQYF.

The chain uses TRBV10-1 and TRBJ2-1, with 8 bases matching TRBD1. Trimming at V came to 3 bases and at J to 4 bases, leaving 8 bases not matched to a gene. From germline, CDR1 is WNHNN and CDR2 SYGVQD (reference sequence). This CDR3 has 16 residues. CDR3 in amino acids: CASSEYGQGPYNEQFF. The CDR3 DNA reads TGCGCCAGCAGTGAATATGGACAGGGACCGTACAATGAGCAGTTCTTC.

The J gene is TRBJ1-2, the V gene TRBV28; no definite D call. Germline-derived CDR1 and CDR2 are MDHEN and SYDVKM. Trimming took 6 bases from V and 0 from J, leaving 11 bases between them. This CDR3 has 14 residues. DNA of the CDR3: TGTGCCAGCAGGCGACATGATACTAACTATGGCTACACCTTC. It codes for CASRRHDTNYGYTF.

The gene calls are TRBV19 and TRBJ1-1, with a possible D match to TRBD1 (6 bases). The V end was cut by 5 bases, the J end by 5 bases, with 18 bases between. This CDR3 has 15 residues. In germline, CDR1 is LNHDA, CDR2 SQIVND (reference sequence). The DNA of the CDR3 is TGTGCCAGTAGTCTCAACGGGGGGGCGAGGACTGAAGCTTTCTTT. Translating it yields CASSLNGGARTEAFF.

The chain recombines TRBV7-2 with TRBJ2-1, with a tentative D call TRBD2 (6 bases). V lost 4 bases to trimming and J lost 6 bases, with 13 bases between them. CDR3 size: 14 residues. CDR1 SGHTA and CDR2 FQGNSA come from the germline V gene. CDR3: CASSYMGTGNEQFF. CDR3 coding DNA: TGTGCCAGCAGCTATATGGGGACTGGCAATGAGCAGTTCTTC.

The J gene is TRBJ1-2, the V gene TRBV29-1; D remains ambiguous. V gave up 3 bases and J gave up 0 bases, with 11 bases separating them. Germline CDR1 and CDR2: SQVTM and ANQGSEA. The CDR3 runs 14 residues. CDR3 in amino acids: CSVERPGSNYGYTF. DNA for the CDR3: TGCAGCGTTGAGCGCCCAGGCTCTAACTATGGCTACACCTTC. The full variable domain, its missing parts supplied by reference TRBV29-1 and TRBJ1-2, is SAVISQKPSRDICQRGTSLTIQCQVDSQVTMMFWYRQQPGQSLTLIATANQGSEATYESGFVIDKFPISRPNLTFSTLTVSNMSPEDSSIYLCSVERPGSNYGYTFGSGTRLTVV.

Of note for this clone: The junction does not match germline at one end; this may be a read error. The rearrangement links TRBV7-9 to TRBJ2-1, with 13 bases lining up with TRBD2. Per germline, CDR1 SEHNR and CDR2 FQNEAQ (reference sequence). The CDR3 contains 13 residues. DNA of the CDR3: TGTGCCAGCAGCCCCGTAACTAGCGGGAGGGATGTCTTC. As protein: CASSPVTSGRDVF.